This is a list of T cell receptor beta chains from one sample in a study of Tregs in tolerant kidney transplant recipients. Antigens for these TCRs are unknown. Libraries were prepared by immunoSEQ multiplex PCR; TCRdb keeps only in-frame clonotypes and omits some of them. The data show 950 to 1,500 clones, 45% to 50% seen once. Sequencing input: Tregs from blood cultured with allogeneic cells. The receptors were gathered from a human donor in good health. The CDR3 runs from the conserved cysteine through the conserved F or W. The D gene is left open where the match is weak. Clone size is given for some rows only: seen once, a few or many times, or a class if the clone is expanded.

size | J | D | V | DNA | CDR3
few | TRBJ2-7 | NA | TRBV10-1 | TGCGCCAGCAGTCGGCAGGGGCAGGCGGGTCCTTACGAGCAGTACTTC | CASSRQGQAGPYEQYF
few | TRBJ2-7 | NA | TRBV5-3 | TGTGCCAGCAGCCCAGGGTTGGTCGTCGAGCAGTACTTC | CASSPGLVVEQYF
few | TRBJ2-7 | TRBD2 | TRBV5-7 | TGTGCCAGCAGCTTGGGGGAGGGCTACGAGCAGTACTTC | CASSLGEGYEQYF
NA | TRBJ2-7 | NA | TRBV5-5 | TGTGCCAGCAGCTTACGGGGGGCGGACTACGAGCAGTACTTC | CASSLRGADYEQYF
NA | TRBJ2-7 | NA | TRBV5-1 | TGCGCCAGCAGCTTGGGGCCGGGCCCGGAGCAGTACTTC | CASSLGPGPEQYF
NA | TRBJ1-1 | NA | TRBV28 | TGTGCCAGCAGTTCTTCCGGGTCCCTGGGTTCTGAAGCTTTCTTT | CASSSSGSLGSEAFF
few | TRBJ1-1 | TRBD1 | TRBV7-3 | TGTGCCAGCAGCCGCACAGGGGGAACTGAAGCTTTCTTT | CASSRTGGTEAFF
few | TRBJ2-2 | NA | TRBV5-1 | TGCGCCAGCAGCTTGGCCCTCACGAACACCGGGGAGCTGTTTTTT | CASSLALTNTGELFF
NA | TRBJ2-2 | NA | TRBV7-3 | TGTGCCAGCAGCTTCCCTGGCGCCGGGGAGCTGTTTTTT | CASSFPGAGELFF
few | TRBJ1-1 | TRBD1 | TRBV9 | TGTGCCAGCAGCGTATTAGGGGGCTCGGTGGCTTTCTTT | CASSVLGGSVAFF
NA | TRBJ1-5 | NA | TRBV19 | TGTGCCAGTAGGGATCGGTGGCAGAATCAGCCCCAGCATTTT | CASRDRWQNQPQHF
NA | TRBJ1-2 | NA | TRBV6-9 | TGTGCCAGCAGTTACTCCGGACAGATCTATGGCTACACCTTC | CASSYSGQIYGYTF
NA | TRBJ1-1 | NA | TRBV20-1 | TGCAGTGCTAGCAGGCAGAGGGGAGCTTTCTTT | CSASRQRGAFF
NA | TRBJ2-3 | NA | TRBV7-2 | TGTGCCAGCAGCTTAATGTTTGGGGACTTAGATACGCAGTATTTT | CASSLMFGDLDTQYF
NA | TRBJ1-1 | NA | TRBV11-3 | TGTGCCAGCAGCTTAACCCCAGGTGAAAGCACTGAAGCTTTCTTT | CASSLTPGESTEAFF
medium-sized | TRBJ2-6 | TRBD1 | TRBV7-8 | TGTGCCAGCGGCCGGACAGGGGGCGCTTTTGGGGCCAACGTCCTGACTTTC | CASGRTGGAFGANVLTF
few | TRBJ1-5 | NA | TRBV19 | TGTGCCAGTTCGGGACGACGCAATCAGCCCCAGCATTTT | CASSGRRNQPQHF
NA | TRBJ2-3 | TRBD2 | TRBV10-1 | TGCGCCACCTTGGGACTTGTTTGGACTAGCGGGAGAGGGGATACGCAGTATTTT | CATLGLVWTSGRGDTQYF
NA | TRBJ1-1 | NA | TRBV7-3 | TGTGCCAGCAGTCTCCTTGGCGTTGAAGCTTTCTTT | CASSLLGVEAFF
NA | TRBJ2-3 | TRBD2 | TRBV5-6 | TGTGCCAGCAGGTTGACTAGCGGGGGGTTCACAGATACGCAGTATTTT | CASRLTSGGFTDTQYF
NA | TRBJ1-2 | TRBD1 | TRBV2 | TGTGCCAGCAGTCGACAGGGGGGTTCGATCTATGGCTACACCTTC | CASSRQGGSIYGYTF
NA | TRBJ2-7 | TRBD1 | TRBV14 | TGTGCCAGCAGCCACCGGGACAGAAGGCCCTACGAGCAGTACTTC | CASSHRDRRPYEQYF
large | TRBJ2-1 | NA | TRBV9 | TGTGCCAGCAGCCCCAGGGGAGGGACAGTTTACAATGAGCAGTTCTTC | CASSPRGGTVYNEQFF
NA | TRBJ2-3 | NA | TRBV2 | TGTGCCAGCAAGCCGGGCCCCAGGTATTTT | CASKPGPRYF
NA | TRBJ2-6 | NA | TRBV18 | TGTGCCAGCTCAGATGACACGGACCAAAGTCGGGCCAACGTCCTGACTTTC | CASSDDTDQSRANVLTF
NA | TRBJ1-1 | NA | TRBV21-1 | TGTGCCAGCACCCAAGTCCCGGGACAGGGGGAGCAAGAAGCTTTCTTT | CASTQVPGQGEQEAFF
NA | TRBJ2-2 | TRBD2 | TRBV7-2 | TGTGCCAGCAGCTTGACTAGCGGGAGGGGGGAGCTGTTTTTT | CASSLTSGRGELFF
few | TRBJ1-5 | TRBD1 | TRBV10-2 | TGCGCCAGCAGTCCCCGGACAGGTGGTAGCAATCAGCCCCAGCATTTT | CASSPRTGGSNQPQHF
few | TRBJ1-1 | NA | TRBV30 | TGTGCCTGGAGCGGACTCCGGGTGAACACTGAAGCTTTCTTT | CAWSGLRVNTEAFF
large | TRBJ1-2 | NA | TRBV7-2 | TGTGCCAGCAGCTTAGCGCCTGGTGCGGGCTACACCTTC | CASSLAPGAGYTF
few | TRBJ1-4 | NA | TRBV7-9 | TGTGCCAGCAGCTTCCCACGAGCAACTAATGAAAAACTGTTTTTT | CASSFPRATNEKLFF